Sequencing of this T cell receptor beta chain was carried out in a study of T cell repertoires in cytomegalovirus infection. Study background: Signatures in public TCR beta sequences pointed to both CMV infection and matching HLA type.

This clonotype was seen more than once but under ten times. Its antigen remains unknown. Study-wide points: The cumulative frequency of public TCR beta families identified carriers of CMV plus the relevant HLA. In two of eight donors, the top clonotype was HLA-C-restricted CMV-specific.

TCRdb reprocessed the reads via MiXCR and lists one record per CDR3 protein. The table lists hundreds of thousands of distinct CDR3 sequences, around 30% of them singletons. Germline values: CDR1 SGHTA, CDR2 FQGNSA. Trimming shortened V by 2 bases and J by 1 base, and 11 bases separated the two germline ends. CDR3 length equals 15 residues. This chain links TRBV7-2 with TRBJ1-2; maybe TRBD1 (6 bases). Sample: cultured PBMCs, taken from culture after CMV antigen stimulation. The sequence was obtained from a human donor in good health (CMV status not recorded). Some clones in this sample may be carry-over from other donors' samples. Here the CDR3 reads CASSLQGPLNYGYTF. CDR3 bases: TGTGCCAGCAGCTTACAGGGGCCTCTTAACTATGGCTACACCTTC.